Sequencing of this TCR beta chain was carried out in a study of blood T cell repertoires in COVID-19. Study-level information: Nucleic acid was either cDNA or gDNA, and it came from T cells, B-cell-depleted T cells, or PBMCs.

Authors' analysis steps: Amplification of reference gene primers was used by the study to estimate nucleated cell counts. The table came from immunoSEQ multiplex PCR; TCRdb's copy has only in-frame clones and leaves some out. Clone size and the V and J calls come from that table; the DNA yielded D and trimming. The table includes more than 25,000 clones, 65% to 90% detected once. This clone was seen more than once but under ten times. This TCR was sampled from a human donor in a cohort sampled during active COVID-19. The sample consisted of peripheral blood.

The CDR3 DNA reads TGTGCCAGCAGCCAAGATGAGACTAGCGGGAGCTTTGAGGAGACCCAGTACTTC. It specifies CASSQDETSGSFEETQYF. The chain combines TRBV3-1 (or the pseudogene TRBV3-2) with TRBJ2-5; 12 bases are a match to TRBD2. CDR1 is LGHDT and CDR2 is YNNKEL in the germline V gene (reference sequence). This CDR3 comprises 18 residues. V was pared by 0 bases and J by 5 bases, with 10 bases of the junction left unmatched.